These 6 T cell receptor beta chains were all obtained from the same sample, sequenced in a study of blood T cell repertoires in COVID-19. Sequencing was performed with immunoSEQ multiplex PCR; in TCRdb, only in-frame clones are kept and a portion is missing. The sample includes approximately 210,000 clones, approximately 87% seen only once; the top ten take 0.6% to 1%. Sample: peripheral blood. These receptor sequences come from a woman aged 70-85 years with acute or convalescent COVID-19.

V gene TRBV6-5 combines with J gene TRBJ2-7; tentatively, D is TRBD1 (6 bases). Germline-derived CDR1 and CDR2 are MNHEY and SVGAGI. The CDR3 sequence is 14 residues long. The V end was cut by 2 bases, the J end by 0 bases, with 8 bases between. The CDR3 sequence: CASSYMDSSYEQYF. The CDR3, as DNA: TGTGCCAGCAGTTACATGGACAGCTCCTACGAGCAGTACTTC.

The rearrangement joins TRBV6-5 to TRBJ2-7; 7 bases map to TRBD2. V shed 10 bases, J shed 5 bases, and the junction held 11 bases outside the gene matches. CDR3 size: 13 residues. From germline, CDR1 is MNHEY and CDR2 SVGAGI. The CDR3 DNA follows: TGTGCCACCAAACGCGGGAGCGCCCACGAGCAGTACTTC. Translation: CATKRGSAHEQYF.

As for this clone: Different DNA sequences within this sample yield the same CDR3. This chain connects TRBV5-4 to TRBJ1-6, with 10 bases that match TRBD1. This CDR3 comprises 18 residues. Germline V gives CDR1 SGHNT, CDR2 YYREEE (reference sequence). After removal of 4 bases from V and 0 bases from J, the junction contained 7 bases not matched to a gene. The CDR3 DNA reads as TGTGCCAGCAGCCCTGGGACAGGGGCTAGCTCCTATAATTCACCCCTCCACTTT. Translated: CASSPGTGASSYNSPLHF.

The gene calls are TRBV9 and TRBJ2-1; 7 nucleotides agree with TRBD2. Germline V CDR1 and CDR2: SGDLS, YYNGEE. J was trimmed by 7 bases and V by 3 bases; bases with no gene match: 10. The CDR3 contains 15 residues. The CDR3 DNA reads TGTGCCAGCAGCGGTCAGCGGGGAAACCGGAATGAGCAGTTCTTC. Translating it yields CASSGQRGNRNEQFF.

CDR3 bases: TGTGCCAGCACTCGCGGGGAGGTGATGACTGAAGCTTTCTTT. This gives the protein CASTRGEVMTEAFF. The chain is built from TRBV2 and TRBJ1-1; D unresolved. The CDR3 has 14 residues. The V gene's germline CDR1 is SNHLY and CDR2 FYNNEI. V lost 7 bases and J 5 bases, leaving 17 bases between the germline ends.

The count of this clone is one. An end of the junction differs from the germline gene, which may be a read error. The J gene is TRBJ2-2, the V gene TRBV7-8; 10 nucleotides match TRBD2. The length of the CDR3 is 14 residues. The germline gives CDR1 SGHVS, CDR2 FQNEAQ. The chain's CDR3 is CASAGLANTGELFF. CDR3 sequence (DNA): TGTGCCAGTGCGGGACTAGCGAATACCGGGGAGCTGTTTTTT. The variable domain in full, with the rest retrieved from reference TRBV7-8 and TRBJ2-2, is GAGVSQSPRYKVAKRGQDVALRCDPISGHVSLFWYQQALGQGPEFLTYFQNEAQLDKSGLPSDRFFAERPEGSVSTLKIQRTQQEDSAVYLCASAGLANTGELFFGEGSRLTVL.